This TCR beta chain is from a study of T-cell memory formation after mild COVID-19. TCRdb re-derived calls from the 5' RACE reads in MiXCR, one entry per CDR3 protein. Among hundreds of thousands of distinct CDR3 sequences listed, roughly 15% were seen once. This clonotype was seen only a few times. The CDR3 totals 19 residues. The specimen sequenced was PBMCs or a T cell subset sorted from them (not recorded which). This chain joins TRBV12-2 and TRBJ1-3. TRBV12-2 is a documented pseudogene. This TCR derives from a man aged 18 to 35 who had mild COVID-19 (a few samples of this study predate the infection). Cell type and time point are not known. CDR3 loop: CASRLDSSGKQSSGNTIYF. The CDR3 DNA reads as TGTGCAAGTCGCTTAGACTCCTCCGGAAAACAGAGCTCTGGAAACACCATATATTTT.